The TCR beta chain under discussion was sequenced for a study of cytomegalovirus exposure and HLA in healthy donors. As concerns this clone: Other DNA sequences in this sample translate to the same CDR3.

Germline V gene data show CDR1 as SGHRS and CDR2 as YFSETQ. CDR3 length: 13 amino acids. V lost 0 bases to trimming and J lost 3 bases, with 6 bases between them. The PCR made use of 60 Vbeta and 13 Jbeta primers. Profiling relied on immunoSEQ multiplex PCR, and the TCRdb table lists in-frame clones only, not all of them. This listing includes about 140,000 clones. Sequencing was carried out using PBMCs. V usage is TRBV5-1 and J usage is TRBJ1-2; maybe TRBD1 (5 bases). The sequence was collected from a male donor in good health and CMV-seronegative. CDR3 protein: CASSLAGDYGYTF. The CDR3 bases are TGCGCCAGCAGCTTGGCGGGGGACTATGGCTACACCTTC.